This T cell receptor (beta chain) derives from a study of CD8 T cells in Susac syndrome. RNA was extracted with the RNeasy kit, and a quantity of about 0.45 to 1 ug was reverse transcribed using random hexamers. Multiplex PCR with immunoSEQ amplified the TCR beta CDR3 across 54 Vbeta and 13 Jbeta. One entry per CDR3 protein, called by TCRdb with MiXCR from the immunoSEQ multiplex PCR reads. The table records some 200,000 distinct CDR3 sequences, approximately 90% of them present only once. Negative isolation yielded CD4+ and CD8+ T cells, and FACS enriched TEMRA cells. The germline V gene encodes CDR1 MNHEY and CDR2 SVGAGI. The CDR3 consists of 15 residues. The junction had 4 bases not matched to a gene; V was cut back by 6 bases and J by 2 bases.

Sequences were obtained from CD8+ T cells from PBMCs. This receptor was taken from a human donor with multiple sclerosis. The V gene is TRBV6-5, the J gene TRBJ2-2, with TRBD2 matching 9 bases. The CDR3 spells CASRTSGYNTGELFF. The CDR3 nucleotides read TGTGCCAGCAGGACTAGCGGATACAACACCGGGGAGCTGTTTTTT.